A selection of T cell receptor beta chains follows, all from one sample in a study of T cell responses to AZD1222 COVID-19 vaccine. Produced via immunoSEQ multiplex PCR; TCRdb's table is partial and in-frame only. This table holds tens of thousands of clones, approximately 90% found once. This material consisted of peripheral blood, taken on day 0 of MenACWY control vaccination. Receptor source: an adult in good health. Both conserved end residues are part of each CDR3. A D gene is named only where the DNA matches it firmly. A clone size is listed for some rows: how often the clone was seen (once, few, many), or a class if it is expanded.

j_call v_call d_call clone_size cdr3_aa cdr3_nt
TRBJ1-1 TRBV6-1 - - CASSEEGGWTEAFF TGTGCCAGCAGTGAAGAGGGGGGTTGGACTGAAGCTTTCTTT
TRBJ1-1 TRBV29-1 - - CSVGQQNTEAFF TGCAGCGTTGGACAGCAGAACACTGAAGCTTTCTTT
TRBJ1-1 TRBV7-9 TRBD1 - CASNRGGLNTEAFF TGTGCCAGCAACAGGGGAGGGTTGAACACTGAAGCTTTCTTT
TRBJ1-5 TRBV9 - - CASSIRFIGFNSNQPQHF TGTGCCAGCAGCATAAGGTTCATCGGGTTCAATAGCAATCAGCCCCAGCATTTT
TRBJ1-1 TRBV20-1 - - CSASHQGLMNTEAFF TGCAGTGCTAGTCATCAGGGACTCATGAACACTGAAGCTTTCTTT
TRBJ2-1 TRBV19 - - CASSLGGGVEQFF TGTGCCAGTAGCCTAGGGGGGGGTGTTGAGCAGTTCTTC
TRBJ1-6 TRBV27 - - CASSLSFNSPLHF TGTGCCAGCAGTCTATCATTTAATTCACCCCTCCACTTT
TRBJ2-2 TRBV7-8 - - CASRGVGTANTGELFF TGTGCCAGCAGAGGGGTGGGAACGGCCAACACCGGGGAGCTGTTTTTT
TRBJ1-1 TRBV19 TRBD1 - CASSMAPTGGTEAFF TGTGCCAGTAGTATGGCTCCGACAGGGGGCACTGAAGCTTTCTTT
TRBJ2-2 TRBV18 TRBD1 - CASSPRQGDTGELFF TGTGCCAGCTCACCCCGACAGGGTGACACCGGGGAGCTGTTTTTT
TRBJ1-5 TRBV10-3 - - CAARDGNQPQHF TGTGCCGCCAGGGATGGCAATCAGCCCCAGCATTTT
TRBJ1-1 TRBV4-2 - - CASSRQRSGGASEAFF TGTGCCAGCAGCCGCCAAAGGAGTGGGGGCGCTTCTGAAGCTTTCTTT
TRBJ1-5 TRBV15 - - CATSIGNQPQHF TGTGCCACCAGCATCGGGAATCAGCCCCAGCATTTT
TRBJ1-3 TRBV5-6 TRBD1 - CASRNDRDSSGNTIYF TGTGCCAGCAGAAATGACCGGGACAGCTCTGGAAACACCATATATTTT
TRBJ1-6 TRBV3-1/TRBV3-2 TRBD1 - CASSLGFGTGRPSPLHF TGTGCCAGCAGCCTAGGGTTTGGGACAGGGCGTCCTTCACCCCTCCACTTT
TRBJ1-5 TRBV18 TRBD1 - CASSGQGTNQPQHF TGTGCCAGCTCAGGACAGGGGACGAATCAGCCCCAGCATTTT
TRBJ1-1 TRBV19 TRBD1 - CASTSNYRGLNTEAFF TGTGCCAGTACCAGCAACTACAGGGGATTGAACACTGAAGCTTTCTTT
TRBJ2-3 TRBV2 - - CASSEYGDFSTDTQYF TGTGCCAGCAGTGAATACGGAGATTTTAGCACAGATACGCAGTATTTT
TRBJ1-6 TRBV3-1/TRBV3-2 - - CASSQRNSPLHF TGTGCCAGCAGCCAACGGAATTCACCCCTCCACTTT
TRBJ2-3 TRBV30 TRBD2 - CAWSVPGTSGTSTDTQYF TGTGCCTGGAGTGTCCCCGGGACTAGCGGGACTAGCACAGATACGCAGTATTTT
TRBJ1-2 TRBV5-1 - - CASSLGTGRPNYGYTF TGCGCCAGCAGCTTGGGTACAGGACGACCTAACTATGGCTACACCTTC
TRBJ1-2 TRBV5-1 - - CASSLGTGAPGRGYTF TGCGCCAGCAGCTTGGGTACGGGGGCGCCGGGTAGGGGCTACACCTTC
TRBJ2-5 TRBV2 TRBD1 - CATSTGATQYF TGTGCCACCTCGACAGGGGCGACCCAGTACTTC
TRBJ1-4 TRBV18 - - CASSPLQGPTTNEKLFF TGTGCCAGCTCACCACTCCAGGGCCCTACAACTAATGAAAAACTGTTTTTT
TRBJ2-3 TRBV7-2 TRBD1 - CASSQTGGAADTQYF TGTGCCAGCAGCCAGACAGGGGGCGCCGCAGATACGCAGTATTTT
TRBJ1-6 TRBV5-5 - - CASSLDRGPHSPLHF TGTGCCAGCAGCTTGGATCGGGGTCCCCATTCACCCCTCCACTTT
TRBJ1-6 TRBV7-2 - - CASSRDKSSYNSPLHF TGTGCCAGCAGCCGGGACAAAAGCTCCTATAATTCACCCCTCCACTTT
TRBJ1-2 TRBV27 - - CASGPVRGFYGYTF TGTGCCAGCGGCCCTGTTCGGGGGTTCTATGGCTACACCTTC
TRBJ1-1 TRBV2 - - CASSEAPGVSTEAFF TGTGCCAGCAGTGAAGCGCCTGGGGTGAGCACTGAAGCTTTCTTT
TRBJ1-5 TRBV6-5 - - CASSREYSNQPQHF TGTGCCAGCAGTAGGGAGTATAGCAATCAGCCCCAGCATTTT
TRBJ2-5 TRBV5-4 TRBD1 - CASSSWDRYQETQYF TGTGCCAGCAGCTCCTGGGACAGGTACCAAGAGACCCAGTACTTC
TRBJ1-2 TRBV10-2 - few CASRETANYGYTF TGCGCCAGCAGGGAGACAGCGAACTATGGCTACACCTTC
TRBJ2-7 TRBV2 TRBD1 - CASSSLPGQGANEQYF TGTGCCAGCAGTTCCCTCCCGGGACAGGGGGCGAACGAGCAGTACTTC
TRBJ1-2 TRBV6-5 - - CASTFSGGGYTF TGTGCCAGCACCTTCTCCGGGGGTGGCTACACCTTC
TRBJ2-3 TRBV5-8 TRBD2 - CASNQGLAGGDTQYF TGTGCCAGTAACCAGGGACTAGCGGGAGGAGATACGCAGTATTTT
TRBJ2-5 TRBV5-6 TRBD2 - CASSFGISGETQYF TGTGCCAGCAGCTTCGGTATTAGCGGGGAGACCCAGTACTTC
TRBJ2-1 TRBV3-1/TRBV3-2 TRBD2 - CASSQSSGGAAKNFEQFF TGTGCCAGCAGCCAAAGTAGCGGGGGGGCGGCGAAGAACTTTGAGCAGTTCTTC
TRBJ2-3 TRBV20-1 - - CSASPLRREADTQYF TGCAGTGCTAGTCCCCTGAGAAGGGAGGCGGATACGCAGTATTTT
TRBJ2-7 TRBV18 - - CASSPGTLFYEQYF TGTGCCAGCTCACCCGGGACACTCTTCTACGAGCAGTACTTC
TRBJ1-5 TRBV28 TRBD1 - CASSARQGEVQPQHF TGTGCCAGCAGTGCAAGACAGGGCGAGGTGCAGCCCCAGCATTTT
TRBJ2-7 TRBV12-3/TRBV12-4 - - CASSLQAGYEQYF TGTGCCAGCAGTTTACAGGCTGGGTACGAGCAGTACTTC
TRBJ2-7 TRBV24-1 - - CATMGNSYEQYF TGTGCCACTATGGGAAACTCCTACGAGCAGTACTTC
TRBJ2-1 TRBV7-3 TRBD2 - CASSSPGGGNEQFF TGTGCCAGCAGCTCCCCGGGGGGAGGCAATGAGCAGTTCTTC
TRBJ2-7 TRBV24-1 TRBD1 - CATSAPRGSTYEQYF TGTGCCACCAGTGCCCCCAGGGGGTCCACCTACGAGCAGTACTTC
TRBJ2-3 TRBV28 - once CASPRGSRLDTQYF TGTGCCAGCCCCCGAGGGTCCAGATTAGATACGCAGTATTTT
TRBJ2-2 TRBV7-7 - - CASRQQGGGELFF TGTGCTAGCAGGCAACAGGGAGGCGGGGAGCTGTTTTTT
TRBJ1-1 TRBV24-1 - once CATSAANTEAFF TGTGCCACCAGTGCGGCGAACACTGAAGCTTTCTTT